These 15 T cell receptor beta chains originate from one sample sequenced in a study of OX40 agonist ivuxolimab in advanced cancers. Only in-frame clones appear in the TCRdb table, and some are missing; sequencing was by immunoSEQ multiplex PCR. Found here are 66,000 or so clones, 85% of them singletons; the top ten hold 4%. The input for sequencing was CD4+ or CD8+ T cells sorted from blood, taken in a trial of the OX40 agonist ivuxolimab. The source is an adult with an advanced solid tumor such as melanoma, head and neck, liver or kidney cancer.

The chain carries TRBV7-2 and TRBJ2-5; D not resolved. V lost 6 bases and J 1 base, leaving 12 bases between the germline ends. The CDR3 is made up of 14 amino acids. From germline, CDR1 is SGHTA and CDR2 FQGNSA. Here the CDR3 reads CASSPGRIQETQYF. CDR3 DNA: TGTGCCAGCAGTCCCGGCAGAATCCAAGAGACCCAGTACTTC.

This sequence joins TRBV20-1 and TRBJ2-1; D gene ambiguous. V lost 3 bases, J lost 5 bases, and 5 bases lay in between. The CDR3 is 11 amino acids. Germline V gives CDR1 DFQATT, CDR2 SNEGSKA (reference sequence). CDR3 in DNA: TGCAGTGCTAGTCCAGACAATGAGCAGTTCTTC. Its translation is CSASPDNEQFF.

This clone occurred once. The chain uses TRBV7-2 and TRBJ2-5, with unresolved D. The CDR3 runs 14 residues. Germline V lookup: CDR1 SGHTA, CDR2 FQGNSA. Trimming removed 5 bases at V and 2 bases at J, with 12 bases between. The CDR3, as DNA: TGTGCCAGCAGCCCTCTAGAGACTCAAGAGACCCAGTACTTC. It encodes CASSPLETQETQYF.

Only a few counts were recorded for this clone. The chain uses TRBV11-3 and TRBJ2-3; 7 bases match TRBD2. Trimming removed 3 bases from V and 0 bases from J; junction bases left unmatched: 6. Germline lookup yields CDR1 SGHNT and CDR2 YENEEA. The CDR3 runs to 16 residues. The CDR3 region has the DNA TGTGCCAGCAGCTTTGATAGCGGGCCGAGCACAGATACGCAGTATTTT. It encodes CASSFDSGPSTDTQYF.

The chain employs TRBV9 and TRBJ1-5; possibly TRBD1 for D (6 bases). This CDR3 is 15 amino acids long. Germline values: CDR1 SGDLS, CDR2 YYNGEE. V was clipped by 4 bases and J by 2 bases, with 13 bases between them. The CDR3 DNA reads as TGTGCCAGCAGCCCAGGCCCAGGGGGCAATCAGCCCCAGCATTTT. Translated: CASSPGPGGNQPQHF.

V usage is TRBV7-3 and J usage is TRBJ2-1; tentatively, D is TRBD1 or TRBD2 (5 bases each). Germline V gene sequence: CDR1 SGHTA, CDR2 FQGTGA. V dropped 3 bases and J dropped 9 bases, with 15 bases sitting between them. The CDR3 totals 14 residues. CDR3 sequence reads: CASSFGTVKGEQFF. In nucleotides, the CDR3 is TGTGCCAGCAGCTTCGGGACGGTAAAGGGTGAGCAGTTCTTC.

The V call is TRBV7-9, the J call TRBJ2-7, with 7 bases lining up with TRBD1. The length of the CDR3 is 15 residues. In germline, CDR1 is SEHNR, CDR2 FQNEAQ (reference sequence). V was clipped by 4 bases and J by 2 bases; unmatched bases: 8. The DNA for the CDR3 is TGTGCCAGCAGCTCGCAGGGGGAAGGGGCCTACGAGCAGTACTTC. Amino acid sequence: CASSSQGEGAYEQYF.

The chain employs TRBV7-9 and TRBJ1-4; 7 positions agree with TRBD1. Trimming took 5 bases from V and 11 from J; bases not matched to a gene: 5. Germline values: CDR1 SEHNR, CDR2 FQNEAQ (reference sequence). The CDR3 has 12 residues. CDR3 coding DNA: TGTGCCAGCAGCCTCCAGGGGGGGAAACTGTTTTTT. Translating it yields CASSLQGGKLFF.

The chain combines TRBV4-1 with TRBJ2-2; 9 bases match TRBD1. The V gene end was trimmed by 0 bases and the J gene end by 5 bases; junction bases not matched to a gene: 7. This CDR3 is 17 amino acids long. Germline V gives CDR1 MGHRA, CDR2 YSYEKL. In DNA, the CDR3 is TGCGCCAGCAGCCAAGATCCTTGGACAGGGGAAACCGGGGAGCTGTTTTTT. This encodes CASSQDPWTGETGELFF.

The chain recombines TRBV5-6 with TRBJ2-4; the D is unclear. The CDR3 is 13 amino acids. Germline loops: CDR1 SGHDT, CDR2 YYEEEE. V lost 0 bases and J 9 bases, leaving 10 bases between the germline ends. The CDR3 loop is CASSLDGPTIQYF. CDR3 in DNA: TGTGCCAGCAGCTTGGATGGCCCCACCATTCAGTACTTC.

The chain links TRBV7-6 to TRBJ1-4; the D gene is possibly TRBD1 (6 bases). CDR3 length: 17 residues. In germline, CDR1 is SGHVS, CDR2 FNYEAQ. V shed 6 bases and J shed 0 bases, with 17 bases lying between them. This chain's CDR3 is CASRIGGTLSTNEKLFF. The CDR3 region has the DNA TGTGCCAGCAGAATAGGGGGGACACTTTCAACTAATGAAAAACTGTTTTTT.

The chain recombines TRBV5-4 with TRBJ1-1; 7 bases are a match to TRBD1. Germline V gives CDR1 SGHNT, CDR2 YYREEE (reference sequence). The CDR3 runs 13 residues. J was trimmed by 7 bases and V by 5 bases; bases with no gene match: 8. DNA of the CDR3: TGTGCCAGCAGTTTTGACAGGGAGGATGAAGCTTTCTTT. Protein product: CASSFDREDEAFF.

This chain connects TRBV5-4 to TRBJ2-7; 7 bases map to TRBD2. Germline lookup yields CDR1 SGHNT and CDR2 YYREEE (reference sequence). After removal of 0 bases from V and 4 bases from J, the junction contained 4 bases not matched to a gene. The CDR3 runs to 14 residues. The CDR3 region is CASSLVGGPYEQYF. In nucleotides, the CDR3 is TGTGCCAGCAGCTTGGTGGGAGGGCCATACGAGCAGTACTTC. Looking up the rest from reference TRBV5-4 and TRBJ2-7 gives the full variable domain: ETGVTQSPTHLIKTRGQQVTLRCSSQSGHNTVSWYQQALGQGPQFIFQYYREEENGRGNFPPRFSGLQFPNYSSELNVNALELDDSALYLCASSLVGGPYEQYFGPGTRLTVT.

V usage is TRBV4-3 and J usage is TRBJ2-1; maybe TRBD1 (6 bases). The length of the CDR3 is 15 residues. The V gene's germline CDR1 is LGHNA and CDR2 YSLEER. The ends were cut back, 0 bases at V and 2 bases at J, with 8 bases in the middle. The DNA for the CDR3 is TGCGCCAGCAGCCAAGAGACAGGAACCTACAATGAGCAGTTCTTC. Translated, it gives CASSQETGTYNEQFF.

Only one count was recorded for this clone. The V call is TRBV11-2, the J call TRBJ2-3; 8 nucleotides match TRBD1. The length of the CDR3 is 15 residues. Germline V gives CDR1 SGHAT, CDR2 FQNNGV. With 0 bases clipped from V and 1 base from J, the junction kept 0 bases outside the gene matches. CDR3 protein: CASSLEGQGTDTQYF. The CDR3 coding sequence is TGTGCCAGCAGCTTAGAGGGACAGGGCACAGATACGCAGTATTTT.